The rows below give T cell receptor beta chains drawn from one sample of a study of T cells after yellow fever vaccination. TCRdb itself ran the 5' RACE reads through MiXCR, one entry per CDR3 protein. Of 400,000 to 650,000 distinct CDR3 sequences detected, 20% to 25% appear once; the ten largest clones hold around 16%. The sample was PBMCs, taken 20 to 25 days after the first yellow fever vaccination. These receptors were collected from a man aged 18-30 years who received the YFV17D yellow fever vaccine. CDR3s include the opening cysteine and the closing phenylalanine or tryptophan. D genes are given only for firm matches. A clone size is listed for some rows: how often the clone was seen (once, few, many), or a class if it is expanded.

v_call	clone_size	j_call	d_call	cdr3_aa	cdr3_nt
TRBV12-3/TRBV12-4	-	TRBJ2-7	-	CASSPAGRVYEQYF	TGTGCCAGCAGTCCGGCGGGCAGGGTCTACGAGCAGTACTTC
TRBV20-1	-	TRBJ2-1	-	CSAPRRGSEQFF	TGCAGTGCCCCCCGGAGGGGTAGTGAGCAGTTCTTC
TRBV12-5	few	TRBJ2-2	-	CASGLVSGELFF	TGTGCTAGTGGTTTGGTTTCGGGGGAGCTGTTTTTT
TRBV7-2	few	TRBJ2-1	-	CASSLVSQSSYNEQFF	TGTGCCAGCAGCTTAGTTAGCCAGAGCTCCTACAATGAGCAGTTCTTC
TRBV7-9	-	TRBJ1-3	-	CASSFGGGGNTIYF	TGTGCCAGCAGCTTTGGGGGAGGAGGAAACACCATATATTTT
TRBV29-1	many	TRBJ2-2	-	CSVGGGGTGSPGGELFF	TGCAGCGTTGGGGGCGGAGGCACAGGGTCTCCAGGCGGGGAGCTGTTTTTT
TRBV18	-	TRBJ2-3	-	CASSPVGQGIGDTQYF	TGTGCCAGCTCACCAGTGGGGCAGGGGATCGGAGATACGCAGTATTTT
TRBV9	-	TRBJ2-3	TRBD2	CASSVEAGGADTQYF	TGTGCCAGCAGCGTAGAAGCGGGGGGAGCAGATACGCAGTATTTT
TRBV5-1	few	TRBJ2-2	-	CASSFMQTANTGELFF	TGCGCCAGCAGCTTCATGCAGACGGCGAACACCGGGGAGCTGTTTTTT
TRBV5-6	few	TRBJ2-5	-	CASSGPGIQETQYF	TGTGCCAGCAGCGGACCAGGGATTCAAGAGACCCAGTACTTC
TRBV11-2	-	TRBJ2-1	-	CASSQRPVSSYNEQFF	TGTGCCAGCAGCCAGAGACCGGTGAGCTCCTACAATGAGCAGTTCTTC
TRBV4-3	-	TRBJ1-1	-	CASSQDKGKDTEAFF	TGCGCCAGCAGCCAAGATAAGGGGAAGGACACTGAAGCTTTCTTT
TRBV20-1	many	TRBJ2-1	TRBD2	CSVLSGGAYNEQFF	TGCAGTGTTCTTAGCGGGGGGGCCTACAATGAGCAGTTCTTC
TRBV27	-	TRBJ2-2	TRBD2	CASWGHGAGGTGELFF	TGTGCCAGCTGGGGCCACGGCGCGGGGGGGACCGGGGAGCTGTTTTTT
TRBV12-3/TRBV12-4	-	TRBJ1-1	TRBD1	CASSFGDRNTEAFF	TGTGCCAGCAGTTTTGGGGACAGGAACACTGAAGCTTTCTTT
TRBV29-1	few	TRBJ1-1	-	CSVEWGEETEAFF	TGCAGCGTTGAATGGGGGGAGGAAACTGAAGCTTTCTTT
TRBV5-1	few	TRBJ1-1	-	CASSFSPYRSNTEAFF	TGCGCCAGCAGCTTCAGCCCATATAGGAGTAACACTGAAGCTTTCTTT
TRBV3-1	few	TRBJ2-3	TRBD2	CASSQEGQAGGLLEYF	TGTGCCAGCAGCCAAGAAGGTCAAGCGGGGGGGTTATTGGAGTATTTT
TRBV30	-	TRBJ2-4	-	CAWSVGLGDIQYF	TGTGCCTGGAGTGTAGGGCTAGGGGACATTCAGTACTTC
TRBV6-5	few	TRBJ1-2	-	CASSYSQPWARVGYGYTF	TGTGCCAGCAGTTACTCACAACCGTGGGCCAGGGTCGGCTATGGCTACACCTTC
TRBV25-1	-	TRBJ1-2	-	CASSESRGTSGYTF	TGTGCCAGCAGTGAATCCCGGGGGACGAGTGGCTACACCTTC
TRBV12-3/TRBV12-4	few	TRBJ2-3	-	CASSMGADTQYF	TGTGCCAGCAGCATGGGGGCAGATACGCAGTATTTT
TRBV4-3	few	TRBJ1-5	-	CASSQERGGGQPQHF	TGCGCCAGCAGCCAAGAACGGGGCGGCGGTCAGCCCCAGCATTTT
TRBV3-1	few	TRBJ2-3	-	CASSQFGNTQYF	TGTGCCAGCAGCCAGTTTGGAAATACGCAGTATTTT
TRBV20-1	few	TRBJ1-3	-	CSARDRTKTGNTIYF	TGCAGTGCTAGAGATCGAACGAAAACTGGAAACACCATATATTTT
TRBV15	few	TRBJ2-5	-	CATSRERAGPYF	TGTGCCACCAGCAGAGAAAGGGCGGGACCGTACTTC
TRBV27	few	TRBJ1-1	-	CASSTQILKEAFF	TGTGCCAGCAGTACCCAGATTTTAAAAGAAGCTTTCTTT
TRBV11-2	-	TRBJ2-3	-	CASSLGSMRSTDTQYF	TGTGCCAGCAGCTTAGGATCAATGAGAAGCACAGATACGCAGTATTTT
TRBV7-2	many	TRBJ1-2	-	CASSLDRTYGYTF	TGTGCCAGCAGCCTGGACAGAACCTATGGCTACACCTTC
TRBV28	few	TRBJ1-5	TRBD1	CASNPGTGGVQPQHF	TGTGCCAGCAACCCCGGGACAGGGGGAGTTCAGCCCCAGCATTTT
TRBV5-1	-	TRBJ1-1	-	CASSLVGKNTEAFF	TGCGCCAGCAGCTTGGTAGGAAAGAACACTGAAGCTTTCTTT
TRBV18	many	TRBJ2-4	-	CASSPPGPQVAKNIQYF	TGTGCCAGCTCACCACCGGGCCCACAAGTAGCCAAAAACATTCAGTACTTC
TRBV5-1	-	TRBJ1-4	-	CASTRTGGRNEKLFF	TGCGCCAGCACGCGGACGGGAGGAAGGAATGAAAAACTGTTTTTT
TRBV5-1	few	TRBJ2-5	TRBD2	CASSPFSGGDQETQYF	TGCGCCAGCAGCCCTTTTAGCGGGGGGGATCAAGAGACCCAGTACTTC
TRBV12-3/TRBV12-4	few	TRBJ1-2	TRBD1	CASSLGTGIGGYTF	TGTGCCAGCAGTTTAGGGACAGGGATCGGTGGCTACACCTTC
TRBV7-2	-	TRBJ2-1	-	CASSRLPSYNEQFF	TGTGCCAGCAGCCGGCTACCCTCCTACAATGAGCAGTTCTTC
TRBV7-9	few	TRBJ2-3	-	CASRGPPGSDTQYF	TGTGCCAGCCGGGGCCCTCCGGGGTCAGATACGCAGTATTTT
TRBV7-7	-	TRBJ2-5	-	CARGEETQYF	TGTGCTAGGGGCGAAGAGACCCAGTACTTC
TRBV7-3	few	TRBJ2-1	-	CASSLTRRDNEQFF	TGTGCCAGCAGCTTAACCCGCCGGGACAATGAGCAGTTCTTC
TRBV9	few	TRBJ2-1	-	CASSVDASRADEQFF	TGTGCCAGCAGCGTAGACGCCTCCCGGGCTGATGAGCAGTTCTTC
TRBV21-1	-	TRBJ2-1	-	CASSKARLSSYNEQFF	TGTGCCAGCAGCAAAGCGCGCCTAAGCTCCTACAATGAGCAGTTCTTC
TRBV5-1	-	TRBJ1-3	-	CASSLGGPGGSKQDTIYF	TGCGCCAGCAGCTTGGGGGGCCCCGGAGGGTCCAAACAAGACACCATATATTTT
TRBV5-6	-	TRBJ2-3	TRBD1	CASSLKGQGRTDTQYF	TGTGCCAGCAGCTTAAAGGGACAGGGGAGGACAGATACGCAGTATTTT
TRBV3-1	few	TRBJ1-2	TRBD1	CASSRWGQINGYTF	TGTGCCAGCAGCCGCTGGGGACAGATTAATGGCTACACCTTC
TRBV28	many	TRBJ1-1	-	CATSDTMNTEAFF	TGTGCCACCTCTGATACAATGAACACTGAAGCTTTCTTT
TRBV7-2	-	TRBJ1-4	-	CASSLSAGHIKLFF	TGTGCCAGCAGCTTATCGGCAGGGCACATCAAACTGTTTTTT
TRBV4-3	-	TRBJ2-5	-	CASSQDWLFGETQYF	TGCGCCAGCAGCCAAGATTGGTTATTTGGGGAGACCCAGTACTTC
TRBV4-3	many	TRBJ2-2	-	CASSQERVYTGELFF	TGCGCCAGCAGCCAAGAAAGGGTATACACCGGGGAGCTGTTTTTT
TRBV20-1	-	TRBJ2-5	-	CSARGNRALGQETQYF	TGCAGTGCTAGAGGCAACAGGGCTTTGGGCCAAGAGACCCAGTACTTC
TRBV5-1	-	TRBJ2-6	TRBD1	CASSLTGTGGLGANVLTF	TGCGCCAGCAGCTTAACCGGGACAGGGGGTCTCGGGGCCAACGTCCTGACTTTC
TRBV4-1	few	TRBJ2-3	TRBD2	CASSQPTSGGSIDTQYF	TGCGCCAGCAGCCAGCCAACTAGCGGGGGGTCAATTGATACGCAGTATTTT
TRBV10-2	-	TRBJ1-5	-	CASRGDYSNQPQHF	TGCGCCAGCAGAGGGGATTATAGCAATCAGCCCCAGCATTTT
TRBV9	few	TRBJ1-6	-	CASSDHGGFNSPLHF	TGTGCCAGCAGCGACCACGGGGGCTTCAATTCACCCCTCCACTTT
TRBV6-1	-	TRBJ2-2	-	CASSGTPGAGELFF	TGTGCCAGCAGCGGGACGCCCGGGGCCGGGGAGCTGTTTTTT